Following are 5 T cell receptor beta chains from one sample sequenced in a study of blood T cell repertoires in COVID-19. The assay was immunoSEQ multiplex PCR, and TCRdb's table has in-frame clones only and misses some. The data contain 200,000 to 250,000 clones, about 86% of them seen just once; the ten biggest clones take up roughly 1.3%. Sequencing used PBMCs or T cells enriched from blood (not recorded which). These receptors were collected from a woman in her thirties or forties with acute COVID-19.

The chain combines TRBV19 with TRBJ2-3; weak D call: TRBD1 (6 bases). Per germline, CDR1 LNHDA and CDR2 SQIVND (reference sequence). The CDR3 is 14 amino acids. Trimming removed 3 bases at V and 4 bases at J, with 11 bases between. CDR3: CASSMGTPSDTQYF. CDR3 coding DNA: TGTGCCAGTAGTATGGGGACACCGTCAGATACGCAGTATTTT.

The chain's CDR3 is CSVDPGLMNTEAFF. In DNA form, the CDR3 reads TGCAGCGTTGACCCAGGCTTAATGAACACTGAAGCTTTCTTT. This sequence joins TRBV29-1 and TRBJ1-1, with no clear D. Germline CDR1 is SQVTM and CDR2 is ANQGSEA. Trimming took 3 bases from V and 0 from J, leaving 11 bases between them. The CDR3 has 14 amino acids.

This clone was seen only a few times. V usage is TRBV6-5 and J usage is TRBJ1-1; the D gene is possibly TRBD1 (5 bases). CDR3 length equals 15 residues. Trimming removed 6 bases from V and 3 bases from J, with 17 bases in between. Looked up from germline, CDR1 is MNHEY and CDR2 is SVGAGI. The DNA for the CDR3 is TGTGCCAGCAGACCACAACGGGGGACGTACACTGAAGCTTTCTTT. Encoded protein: CASRPQRGTYTEAFF.

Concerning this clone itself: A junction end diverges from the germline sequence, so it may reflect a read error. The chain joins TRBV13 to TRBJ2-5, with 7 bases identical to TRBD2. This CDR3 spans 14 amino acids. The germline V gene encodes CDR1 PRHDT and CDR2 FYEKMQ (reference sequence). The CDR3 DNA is TGTGCCAGCAGCGGCGGGGTGAGCGGGGCCACCCAGCACTTC. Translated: CASSGGVSGATQHF.

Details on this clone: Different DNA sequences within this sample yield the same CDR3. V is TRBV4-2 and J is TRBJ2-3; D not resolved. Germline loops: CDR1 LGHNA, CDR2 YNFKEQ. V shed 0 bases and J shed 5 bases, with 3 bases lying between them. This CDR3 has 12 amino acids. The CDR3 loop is CASSQDRDTQYF. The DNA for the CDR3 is TGTGCCAGCAGCCAAGATCGAGATACGCAGTATTTT.